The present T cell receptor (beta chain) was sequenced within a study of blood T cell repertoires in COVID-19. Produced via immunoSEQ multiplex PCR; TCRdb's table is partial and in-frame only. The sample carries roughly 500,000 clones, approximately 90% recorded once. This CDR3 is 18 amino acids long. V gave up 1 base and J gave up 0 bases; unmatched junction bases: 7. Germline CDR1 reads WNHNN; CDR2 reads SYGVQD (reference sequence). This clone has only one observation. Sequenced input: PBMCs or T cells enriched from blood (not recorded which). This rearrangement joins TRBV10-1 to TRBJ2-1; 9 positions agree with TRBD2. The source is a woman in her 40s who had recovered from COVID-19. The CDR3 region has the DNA TGCGCCAGCAGTGAGTTTTATAGCGGGGGTAGCTCCTACAATGAGCAGTTCTTC. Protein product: CASSEFYSGGSSYNEQFF.